A selection of T cell receptor beta chains follows, all from one sample in a study of T cells in Graves' hyperthyroidism and ophthalmopathy. One entry per CDR3 protein, called by TCRdb with MiXCR from the multiplex PCR reads. The sample records under 700,000 distinct CDR3 sequences, around 45% being singletons. The material sequenced was peripheral blood or thyroid tissue (not recorded which). These TCRs come from a woman younger than 30 with Graves' hyperthyroidism. The CDR3 runs from the conserved cysteine through the conserved F or W. The D gene is left open where the match is weak. The size entry is marked missing in some rows and otherwise reads once, few, many or a size class.

>NA|TRBJ1-4|TRBV29-1|TRBD1
TGCAGCGTGAGGGGACAGGGAGAAAAACTGTTTTTT
CSVRGQGEKLFF
>few|TRBJ2-2|TRBV7-2|NA
TGTGCCAGCAGCTTAATCACTCAGGCCGGGGAGCTGTTTTTT
CASSLITQAGELFF
>NA|TRBJ1-2|TRBV2|NA
TGTGCCAGCAGTTTACAGGGCGAAGGCTACACCTTC
CASSLQGEGYTF
>NA|TRBJ2-7|TRBV25-1|NA
TGTGCCAGCAGTGGACAACGCCCCTACGAGCAGTACTTC
CASSGQRPYEQYF
>many|TRBJ1-3|TRBV7-9|NA
TGTGCCAGCAGCTTGCTCTCTGGAAACACCATATATTTT
CASSLLSGNTIYF
>NA|TRBJ2-6|TRBV7-9|NA
TGTGCCCCGGACGCCGTCCTGACTTTC
CAPDAVLTF
>many|TRBJ1-6|TRBV19|NA
TGTGCCAGTAGTCCCCCGGCCCAGGTGGTAAGCCTCCACTTT
CASSPPAQVVSLHF
>NA|TRBJ1-6|TRBV15|NA
TGTGCCACCAGCAGAGGGACGGTGAATTCACCCCTCCACTTT
CATSRGTVNSPLHF
>NA|TRBJ2-7|TRBV7-2|NA
TGTGCCAGCAGCCTGACCCGGGACCCCTCTAAGCAGTACTTC
CASSLTRDPSKQYF
>NA|TRBJ1-5|TRBV5-6|NA
TGTGCCAGCAGCTCGTTTGGTCAGCCCCAGCATTTT
CASSSFGQPQHF
>NA|TRBJ2-7|TRBV29-1|TRBD2
TGCAGCGTGGGGACTAGCGGGGGGCCCTACGAGCAGTACTTC
CSVGTSGGPYEQYF
>NA|TRBJ1-3|TRBV5-1|NA
TGCGCCAGCAGCTTGTCGGGGACGGCTGGAAACACCATATATTTT
CASSLSGTAGNTIYF
>NA|TRBJ1-1|TRBV7-9|NA
TGTGCCAGCAGCTTAGGACTCCCCACTGAAGCTTTCTTT
CASSLGLPTEAFF
>NA|TRBJ2-7|TRBV2|TRBD2
TGTGCCAGCAGGACTAGCGGGCGCGTCTCCTACGAGCAGTACTTC
CASRTSGRVSYEQYF
>many|TRBJ2-1|TRBV10-3|NA
TGTGCCATCAGTGAGTCCGGCCATGAGCAGTTCTTC
CAISESGHEQFF
>NA|TRBJ2-5|TRBV12-1|NA
TGTGCCAGCAGCTACGACGGGAGGGAAGAGACCCAGTACTTC
CASSYDGREETQYF
>many|TRBJ1-2|TRBV5-1|TRBD1
TGCGCCAGCAGCAGGGACAGGGGGGACTATGGCTACACCTTC
CASSRDRGDYGYTF